This T cell receptor (beta chain) was sequenced in a study of blood T cells in healthy people across ages. Sample-barcoded 5' priming and a J-beta primer mix drove a second PCR of roughly 6 to 12 cycles. TCRdb redid the calling of the 5' RACE reads with MiXCR, one entry per CDR3 protein. The table has 1.8 million or so distinct CDR3 sequences, about 39% seen once. The V gene lost 0 bases and the J gene lost 4 bases, with 13 bases spanning the gap. From germline, CDR1 is ENHRY and CDR2 SYGVKD. This CDR3 is built from 16 residues. The chain recombines TRBV10-3 with TRBJ2-4; D not resolved. Sequencing used blood. The TCR was taken from a human donor in good health. The CDR3 region has the DNA TGTGCCATCAGTGAGTCTTTGTTGGCAGCTAAAAACATTCAGTACTTC. Translating it yields CAISESLLAAKNIQYF.